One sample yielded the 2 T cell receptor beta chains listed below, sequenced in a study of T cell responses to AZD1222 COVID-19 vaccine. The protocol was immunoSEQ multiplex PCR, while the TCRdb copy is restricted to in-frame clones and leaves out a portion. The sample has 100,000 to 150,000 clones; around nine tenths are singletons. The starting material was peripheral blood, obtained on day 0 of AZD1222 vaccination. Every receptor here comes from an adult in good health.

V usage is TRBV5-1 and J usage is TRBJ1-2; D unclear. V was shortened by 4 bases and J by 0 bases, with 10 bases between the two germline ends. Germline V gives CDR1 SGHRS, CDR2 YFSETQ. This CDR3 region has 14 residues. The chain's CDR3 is CASSILGSNYGYTF. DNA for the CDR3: TGCGCCAGCAGCATACTGGGCTCTAACTATGGCTACACCTTC.

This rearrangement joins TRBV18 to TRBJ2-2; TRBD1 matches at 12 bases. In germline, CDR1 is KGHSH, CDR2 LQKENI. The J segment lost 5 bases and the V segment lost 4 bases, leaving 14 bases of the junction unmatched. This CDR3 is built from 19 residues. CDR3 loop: CASSHRMGQGAQVTGELFF. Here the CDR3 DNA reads TGTGCCAGCTCACACCGCATGGGACAGGGGGCGCAGGTGACCGGGGAGCTGTTTTTT.